These 28 T cell receptor beta chains were sequenced from one sample in a study of T cell changes during pregnancy in multiple sclerosis. TCRdb keeps only in-frame clones here, not all; method: immunoSEQ multiplex PCR. The table lists nearly 110,000 clones, about 90% of them singletons. The source was peripheral blood, collected before pregnancy. The origin of the receptors is a female donor with multiple sclerosis, enrolled in a pregnancy study.

V usage is TRBV5-1 and J usage is TRBJ2-7, with D possibly TRBD1 on 5 matching bases. Trimming cost V 0 bases and J 4 bases, with 17 bases left between them. Per germline, CDR1 SGHRS and CDR2 YFSETQ. This CDR3 is 16 amino acids long. In DNA, the CDR3 is TGCGCCAGCAGCTTGGGGGGCGGAATTCAAGGGTACGAGCAGTACTTC. Protein product: CASSLGGGIQGYEQYF.

This chain connects TRBV4-3 to TRBJ2-5; 8 bases match TRBD2. Germline CDR1 reads LGHNA; CDR2 reads YSLEER. The ends lost 0 bases at V and 1 base at J; junction bases unmatched: 7. The CDR3 has 17 residues. The chain's CDR3 is CASSQERAGGFQETQYF. The CDR3 DNA sequence: TGCGCCAGCAGCCAAGAAAGGGCGGGGGGTTTCCAAGAGACCCAGTACTTC.

V and J are TRBV11-3 and TRBJ2-3; TRBD2 aligns across 13 bases. Trimming took 3 bases from V and 5 from J; bases not matched to a gene: 8. CDR3 length equals 17 residues. CDR1 and CDR2 (germline): SGHNT, YENEEA. The CDR3 is CASSFLRLAGGLDTQYF. In DNA form, the CDR3 reads TGTGCCAGCAGCTTCCTTCGACTAGCGGGGGGTCTAGATACGCAGTATTTT.

This clone was recorded only once. The CDR3 sequence: CAIRPGQDTSPLHF. CDR3 nucleotides: TGTGCCATCAGGCCGGGACAGGACACTTCACCCCTCCACTTT. This sequence joins TRBV10-3 and TRBJ1-6; the match to TRBD1 covers 8 bases. From germline, CDR1 is ENHRY and CDR2 SYGVKD. V dropped 6 bases and J dropped 9; count of bases not matched to a gene: 7. The CDR3 runs to 14 residues.

V and J are TRBV7-8 and TRBJ1-1; D remains ambiguous. The CDR3 extends over 17 amino acids. V lost 1 base, J lost 1 base, and 16 bases lay in between. The germline CDR1 and CDR2 sequences are SGHVS and FQNEAQ. CDR3 sequence: CASSLVGRITPNTEAFF. The CDR3 coding sequence is TGTGCCAGCAGCTTAGTCGGCAGGATAACACCGAACACTGAAGCTTTCTTT.

V and J are TRBV19 and TRBJ2-7; possible D gene TRBD2, 5 bases. This CDR3 has 15 amino acids. Per the germline V gene, CDR1 is LNHDA and CDR2 is SQIVND (reference sequence). Trimming removed 1 base from V and 3 bases from J, with 13 bases in between. CDR3 DNA sequence: TGTGCCAGTAGTATAGGAGAGACGGCGGGCTACGAGCAGTACTTC. Translated, it gives CASSIGETAGYEQYF. Full variable domain (missing parts from reference TRBV19 and TRBJ2-7): DGGITQSPKYLFRKEGQNVTLSCEQNLNHDAMYWYRQDPGQGLRLIYYSQIVNDFQKGDIAEGYSVSREKKESFPLTVTSAQKNPTAFYLCASSIGETAGYEQYFGPGTRLTVT.

CDR3 region: CASSQDTPEASRRRQETQYF. The CDR3 region has the DNA TGCGCCAGCAGCCAAGATACCCCGGAGGCGTCCCGACGGCGTCAAGAGACCCAGTACTTC. This chain links TRBV4-1 with TRBJ2-5; maybe TRBD2 (5 bases). Germline CDR1 and CDR2: MGHRA and YSYEKL. The CDR3 runs to 20 residues. The V end lost 0 bases, the J end lost 2 bases, and 25 bases lay between the germline ends.

V is TRBV7-9 and J is TRBJ1-6; weak D call: TRBD1 (6 bases). The V gene's germline CDR1 is SEHNR and CDR2 FQNEAQ (reference sequence). V was cut by 4 bases and J by 10 bases, with 17 bases left in between. The CDR3 contains 15 residues. The CDR3 bases are TGTGCCAGCAGCTCCATTACAGGGTCCGGCTCACCCCTCCACTTT. Amino acid sequence: CASSSITGSGSPLHF.

This chain joins TRBV7-2 and TRBJ2-3; TRBD2 matches at 10 bases. The germline CDR1 and CDR2 sequences are SGHTA and FQGNSA. This CDR3 spans 16 amino acids. Losses at the gene ends were 5 bases for V and 4 bases for J; bases not matched to a gene: 9. The DNA of the CDR3 is TGTGCCAGCAGCGTTTCGGGACTAGCGTTAGCAGATACGCAGTATTTT. Protein sequence: CASSVSGLALADTQYF.

The chain has TRBV6-1 and TRBJ1-2; D might be TRBD1 (6 bases). V dropped 3 bases and J dropped 3 bases, with 14 bases sitting between them. CDR1 MNHNS and CDR2 SASEGT come from the germline V gene. The length of the CDR3 is 15 residues. This CDR3 is CASSDGGGLDYGYTF. The CDR3 DNA reads TGTGCCAGCAGTGATGGGGGGGGCTTGGACTATGGCTACACCTTC.

This clone was seen just once. The chain joins TRBV19 to TRBJ1-2; D is perhaps TRBD1 (5 bases). This CDR3 is built from 13 residues. Germline V gene data show CDR1 as LNHDA and CDR2 as SQIVND (reference sequence). Trimming took 6 bases from V and 4 from J, leaving 12 bases between them. The CDR3 sequence: CASRRDRTYGYTF. CDR3 sequence (DNA): TGTGCCAGTAGGCGAGACAGAACCTATGGCTACACCTTC.

The chain employs TRBV5-1 and TRBJ2-6, with 7 bases aligning to TRBD1. Germline V gives CDR1 SGHRS, CDR2 YFSETQ. Losses at the gene ends were 4 bases for V and 1 base for J; bases not matched to a gene: 8. CDR3 size: 17 residues. The DNA of the CDR3 is TGCGCCAGCAGCCTGACGGGACAGAAGTCTGGGGCCAACGTCCTGACTTTC. Protein product: CASSLTGQKSGANVLTF.

V gene TRBV4-2 combines with J gene TRBJ2-7; 10 positions match TRBD2. This CDR3 comprises 15 residues. Losses at the gene ends were 3 bases for V and 3 bases for J; bases not matched to a gene: 5. Germline V CDR1 and CDR2: LGHNA, YNFKEQ. The CDR3 here is CASSHPSGRVYEQYF. The CDR3 bases are TGTGCCAGCAGCCACCCTAGCGGGAGAGTCTACGAGCAGTACTTC.

This clone was seen just once. This sequence joins TRBV19 and TRBJ1-5, with D perhaps TRBD1 (5 bases). With 7 bases removed from V and 1 base from J, the gap between germline ends came to 5 bases. Germline V gene data show CDR1 as LNHDA and CDR2 as SQIVND (reference sequence). The CDR3 is made up of 12 amino acids. As DNA, the CDR3 is TGTGCCAGTAAGGGGAGCAATCAGCCCCAGCATTTT. It yields the protein CASKGSNQPQHF.

V gene TRBV5-3 combines with J gene TRBJ1-3, with no clear D. TRBV5-3 is noted as an ORF with a role that remains uncertain. There are 15 residues in the CDR3. V was shortened by 2 bases and J by 0 bases, with 9 bases between the two germline ends. CDR3 protein: CARSFVGFSGNTIYF. The DNA for the CDR3 is TGTGCCAGAAGCTTTGTCGGTTTCTCTGGAAACACCATATATTTT.

The genes are TRBV5-1 and TRBJ2-7; 7 nucleotides line up with TRBD1. Per germline, CDR1 SGHRS and CDR2 YFSETQ. Losses at the gene ends were 0 bases for V and 0 bases for J; bases not matched to a gene: 6. The CDR3 has 16 residues. CDR3 in amino acids: CASSLVGGQLSYEQYF. The DNA of the CDR3 is TGCGCCAGCAGCTTGGTTGGGGGACAGCTCTCCTACGAGCAGTACTTC.

This chain connects TRBV18 to TRBJ2-2, with D unclear. CDR1 is KGHSH and CDR2 is LQKENI in the germline V gene. V was cut by 0 bases and J by 1 base, with 6 bases left in between. The CDR3 consists of 15 residues. The CDR3 nucleotides read TGTGCCAGCTCACCACCCGAGCTGAACACCGGGGAGCTGTTTTTT. It yields the protein CASSPPELNTGELFF.

The V gene is TRBV7-9, the J gene TRBJ2-1, with 9 bases that match TRBD1. V dropped 6 bases and J dropped 3; count of bases not matched to a gene: 6. Germline CDR1 is SEHNR and CDR2 is FQNEAQ (reference sequence). CDR3 size: 15 residues. CDR3 amino acids: CASSSPGQGYNEQFF. DNA for the CDR3: TGTGCCAGCAGTTCCCCGGGACAGGGCTACAATGAGCAGTTCTTC.

The table lists this clone with a count of one. This sequence joins TRBV29-1 and TRBJ2-7, with 10 bases aligning to TRBD2. There are 11 residues in the CDR3. In germline, CDR1 is SQVTM, CDR2 ANQGSEA. The CDR3, as DNA: TGCAGTGCCGGGACTAGCGACGAGCAGTACTTC. This codes for CSAGTSDEQYF.

This chain uses TRBV5-5 with TRBJ1-4; 8 nucleotides agree with TRBD1. CDR1 and CDR2 (germline): SGHKS, YYEKEE (reference sequence). Trimming at V came to 4 bases and at J to 8 bases, leaving 7 bases not matched to a gene. The CDR3 totals 14 residues. The chain's CDR3 is CASSPTGGLEKLFF. The CDR3, as DNA: TGTGCCAGCAGCCCAACAGGGGGACTCGAAAAACTGTTTTTT.

This chain connects TRBV9 to TRBJ2-1; TRBD2 matches 7 bases. The V gene end was trimmed by 0 bases and the J gene end by 4 bases; junction bases not matched to a gene: 7. Germline assignment: CDR1 SGDLS and CDR2 YYNGEE. CDR3 length: 16 residues. The CDR3: CASSVEGREWYNEQFF. The CDR3 bases are TGTGCCAGCAGCGTAGAGGGGAGGGAGTGGTACAATGAGCAGTTCTTC.

The chain employs TRBV5-4 and TRBJ1-2, with D tentatively TRBD1 (5 bases). With 6 bases removed from V and 2 bases from J, the gap between germline ends came to 20 bases. CDR1 is SGHNT, CDR2 YYREEE, per germline (reference sequence). CDR3 size: 16 residues. CDR3 sequence reads: CASTSSKSRENYGYTF. The CDR3 DNA reads TGTGCCAGCACCTCGTCAAAGAGCAGGGAAAACTATGGCTACACCTTC.

The V call is TRBV5-1, the J call TRBJ2-1, with 14 positions matching TRBD2. Per germline, CDR1 SGHRS and CDR2 YFSETQ. After removal of 5 bases from V and 9 bases from J, the junction contained 4 bases not matched to a gene. The CDR3 sequence is 14 residues long. The CDR3 sequence: CASSSGLAGAEQFF. The CDR3 DNA sequence: TGCGCCAGCAGTTCGGGACTAGCGGGGGCTGAGCAGTTCTTC.

The chain recombines TRBV6-5 with TRBJ2-1; 10 bases are shared with TRBD2. CDR1 and CDR2 from the germline V gene are MNHEY and SVGAGI. V was pared by 5 bases and J by 7 bases, with 5 bases of the junction left unmatched. There are 14 residues in the CDR3. CDR3 region: CASSKAGGPNEQFF. The CDR3 DNA follows: TGTGCCAGCAGTAAAGCGGGGGGGCCGAATGAGCAGTTCTTC.

This chain connects TRBV29-1 to TRBJ1-3; no definite D call. Trimming shortened V by 5 bases and J by 2 bases, and 7 bases separated the two germline ends. This CDR3 is 12 amino acids long. Germline-derived CDR1 and CDR2 are SQVTM and ANQGSEA. The CDR3 sequence: CSVSLAGNTIYF. CDR3 coding DNA: TGCAGCGTTAGCTTGGCTGGAAACACCATATATTTT.

CDR3 nucleotide sequence: TGTGCCACCAGCAGTGATTTAGCGGGAGAGACCCAGTACTTC. Its translation: CATSSDLAGETQYF. The V and J genes are TRBV15 and TRBJ2-5, with 7 bases lining up with TRBD2. Germline V gives CDR1 LNHNV, CDR2 YYDKDF (reference sequence). Losses at the gene ends were 3 bases for V and 4 bases for J; bases not matched to a gene: 5. The CDR3 is 14 amino acids.

The CDR3 loop is CASSIGQNTEAFF. DNA of the CDR3: TGTGCCAGTAGTATTGGACAGAACACTGAAGCTTTCTTT. The chain links TRBV19 to TRBJ1-1, with a weak D call TRBD1 (5 bases). Trimming stripped 3 bases from V and 1 base from J, with 6 bases between. CDR1 is LNHDA, CDR2 SQIVND, per germline (reference sequence). CDR3 length: 13 amino acids. The full variable domain, its missing parts supplied by reference TRBV19 and TRBJ1-1, is DGGITQSPKYLFRKEGQNVTLSCEQNLNHDAMYWYRQDPGQGLRLIYYSQIVNDFQKGDIAEGYSVSREKKESFPLTVTSAQKNPTAFYLCASSIGQNTEAFFGQGTRLTVV.

This clone has just one count. The chain uses TRBV30 and TRBJ1-1; D not resolved. There are 13 residues in the CDR3. V shed 0 bases and J shed 0 bases, with 5 bases lying between them. The germline V gene encodes CDR1 GTSNPN and CDR2 SVGIG (reference sequence). For the CDR3, the DNA is TGTGCCTGGAGTGTACAGATGAACACTGAAGCTTTCTTT. This gives the protein CAWSVQMNTEAFF.